This TCR beta chain was sequenced in a study of cytomegalovirus exposure and HLA in healthy donors. About the study: Around 80 million unique TCRs from HLA-typed donors were held in an early data release. Notes on the study in general: In a later analysis, TCR beta V- and J-gene trimming showed a link to a missense DCLRE1C variant. About 87% or about 30% of the time was how often most TCR beta V segments were productive, according to an earlier analysis.

Primers for the PCR totalled 60 Vbeta and 13 Jbeta. Only in-frame clones appear in the TCRdb table, and some are missing; sequencing was by immunoSEQ multiplex PCR. The table records 160,000 or so clones, around four fifths of them present only once. This CDR3 region has 15 residues. V shed 4 bases, J shed 4 bases, and the junction held 7 bases outside the gene matches. The germline CDR1 and CDR2 sequences are MNHNS and SASEGT. In its sample, this clone was seen a few times. Its antigen is as yet unknown. All donors participated as healthy donors of bone marrow. The material sequenced was PBMCs. This clonotype originated in a man younger than 45 in good health and CMV-seronegative. The J gene is TRBJ1-2, the V gene TRBV6-1; 9 bases align to TRBD1. CDR3 residues: CASSAAGTGSYGYTF. CDR3 nucleotides: TGTGCCAGCAGTGCAGCCGGGACAGGGAGCTATGGCTACACCTTC.